The 8 T cell receptor beta chains presented below share a single source sample, sequenced in a study of blood T cell repertoires in COVID-19. Measured with immunoSEQ multiplex PCR; TCRdb has only the in-frame clones, and not every one. The repertoire holds about 81,000 clones, with 84% as singletons. Sequencing was done on a sample of peripheral blood. These receptors were obtained from a human donor in a cohort sampled during active COVID-19.

The table lists this clone with a count of one. This chain connects TRBV12-3 or TRBV12-4 to TRBJ2-1, with D possibly matching TRBD2 (5 bases). The ends were cut back, 7 bases at V and 7 bases at J, with 14 bases in the middle. The CDR3 is made up of 13 amino acids. CDR3 amino acids: CASTLTPGNEQFF. The CDR3 region has the DNA TGTGCCAGCACCTTGACCCCGGGGAATGAGCAGTTCTTC.

This chain connects TRBV7-9 to TRBJ1-4, with 10 bases identical to TRBD1. The V segment lost 6 bases and the J segment 8 bases; nucleotides outside the gene matches: 6. The CDR3 totals 14 residues. Germline V gives CDR1 SEHNR, CDR2 FQNEAQ (reference sequence). Here the CDR3 reads CASRRTGGREKLFF. In DNA form, the CDR3 reads TGTGCCAGCAGACGGACAGGGGGACGAGAAAAACTGTTTTTT.

This chain links TRBV7-9 with TRBJ2-1, with 8 bases fitting TRBD2. The J segment lost 2 bases and the V segment lost 5 bases, leaving 5 bases of the junction unmatched. This CDR3 region has 15 residues. The germline V gene has CDR1 SEHNR and CDR2 FQNEAQ (reference sequence). CDR3 nucleotides: TGTGCCAGCAGCCCAGGACTAGCACCCTACAATGAGCAGTTCTTC. Protein sequence: CASSPGLAPYNEQFF.

The chain couples TRBV19 to TRBJ2-1; TRBD2 aligns across 14 bases. The junction had 5 bases not matched to a gene; V was cut back by 7 bases and J by 6 bases. CDR3 length: 15 amino acids. Germline V gene sequence: CDR1 LNHDA, CDR2 SQIVND (reference sequence). The CDR3 bases are TGTGCCAGTACCCCCGGACTAGCGGGGGGCAATGAGCAGTTCTTC. This codes for CASTPGLAGGNEQFF.

The V and J genes are TRBV29-1 and TRBJ1-1; D is ambiguous. V was shortened by 2 bases and J by 4 bases, with 17 bases between the two germline ends. The CDR3 length is 15 residues. The germline CDR1 and CDR2 sequences are SQVTM and ANQGSEA. The CDR3 DNA follows: TGCAGCGTTGAACTCTATAGCGTGACGACCACTGAAGCTTTCTTT. Protein: CSVELYSVTTTEAFF.

There are a few counts of this clone. This chain links TRBV7-9 with TRBJ1-3; 9 bases fit TRBD1. Germline V gives CDR1 SEHNR, CDR2 FQNEAQ (reference sequence). V lost 6 bases, J lost 4 bases, and 16 bases stayed unmatched. This CDR3 region has 18 residues. The CDR3 spells CASRKKGAGTGTGNTIYF. CDR3 coding DNA: TGTGCCAGCAGAAAAAAGGGAGCAGGGACAGGGACCGGAAACACCATATATTTT.

The chain has TRBV12-5 and TRBJ1-2; maybe TRBD1 (6 bases). The CDR3 has 17 residues. Deletions cut 6 bases from V and 6 bases from J, with 26 bases between. The V gene's germline CDR1 is LGHNT and CDR2 FRNRAP. The CDR3 is CASGLNQGRPPSHGYTF. CDR3 in DNA: TGTGCTAGTGGACTGAACCAGGGGAGACCTCCCTCTCATGGCTACACCTTC.

This clone was counted a single time. The chain links TRBV14 to TRBJ1-6; possible D gene TRBD1, 6 bases. CDR1 is SGHDN and CDR2 is FVKESK in the germline V gene. CDR3 size: 13 residues. The V end was cut by 4 bases, the J end by 9 bases, with 10 bases between. CDR3 region: CASSLRTVSPLHF. The CDR3 DNA follows: TGTGCCAGCAGCCTTCGGACAGTTTCACCCCTCCACTTT.